Here is one TCR beta chain with its context. The record originates from a study of OX40 agonist ivuxolimab in advanced cancers. Study in general: The diagnoses of dose-escalation patients were hepatocellular carcinoma, melanoma, renal cell or head and neck cancer. Earlier treatment with anti-PD-1, anti-PD-L1 or anti-CTLA-4 was permitted, and over 35% had received some.

The CDR3 is made up of 13 amino acids. The V gene lost 1 base and the J gene lost 5 bases, with 9 bases spanning the gap. Systemic immunosuppression or a history of autoimmune disease excluded patients. Blood got drawn at baseline, again on cycle 4 day 1, and then on cycle 7 day 1. TCRdb's copy holds only in-frame clones and misses some; the assay was immunoSEQ multiplex PCR. The sample has approximately 35,000 clones, 92% seen once. Sequencing used CD4+ or CD8+ T cells sorted from blood, obtained in a trial of the OX40 agonist ivuxolimab. The receptor comes from an adult with an advanced solid tumor such as melanoma, head and neck, liver or kidney cancer. This sequence joins TRBV5-3 and TRBJ1-1; no definite D call. TRBV5-3 qualifies as an ORF whose function is uncertain. The chain's CDR3 is CARSLLKQTEAFF. The CDR3, as DNA: TGTGCCAGAAGCTTGCTAAAGCAGACTGAAGCTTTCTTT.